This T cell receptor (beta chain) was found in a study of cytomegalovirus exposure and HLA in healthy donors. Across the study: Most donors, roughly 77% of 350 to 450 genotyped, fell in the Caucasian-associated ancestry cluster. Study-level results: Sequencing had likely introduced a cluster of highly shared sequence variants as an artifact. TCR beta chains numbering about 160 were designated cytomegalovirus-associated. Upon later analysis, TCR association rates were observed to vary by HLA locus, being highest for DRB1 and lowest for HLA-C.

To note about this clone: Its specificity is not known. Other DNA sequences of this sample code for an identical CDR3.

Germline V gene data show CDR1 as SGHAT and CDR2 as FQNNGV. This CDR3 region has 13 residues. V was shortened by 3 bases and J by 3 bases, with 9 bases between the two germline ends. This PCR relied on a set of 60 Vbeta primers and 13 Jbeta primers. TCRdb's copy holds only in-frame clones and misses some; the assay was immunoSEQ multiplex PCR. The sample has just under 95,000 clones; over 70% are singletons. Material for sequencing was PBMCs. The J gene is TRBJ2-7, the V gene TRBV11-2; D might be TRBD1 (5 bases). This receptor was obtained from a girl aged 2 to 9 in good health and CMV-seropositive. The CDR3 loop is CASSFGQGYEQYF. The CDR3 DNA follows: TGTGCCAGCAGCTTCGGGCAGGGCTACGAGCAGTACTTC.